The present T cell receptor beta chain was sequenced within a study of T cell changes during pregnancy in multiple sclerosis. The V gene end was trimmed by 5 bases and the J gene end by 2 bases; junction bases not matched to a gene: 4. Germline V gives CDR1 MRHNA, CDR2 SNTAGT. CDR3 size: 15 residues. Clones were sequenced by immunoSEQ multiplex PCR, and TCRdb holds only the in-frame ones, with some missing. The table has fewer than 45,000 clones, roughly nine tenths seen once; the top ten hold 0.6% to 1%. The sequence came from a female donor in good health, enrolled as a control in a pregnancy study. V and J are TRBV6-4 and TRBJ2-2, with 8 bases identical to TRBD2. The input for sequencing was CD4+ T cells from peripheral blood mononuclear cells, taken after pregnancy. The CDR3 loop reads CASSHGLANTGELFF. The CDR3 DNA is TGTGCCAGCAGTCACGGACTAGCCAACACCGGGGAGCTGTTTTTT.